This is a list of T cell receptor beta chains from one sample in a study of T cell repertoires in cytomegalovirus infection. Using its own MiXCR run on the reads, TCRdb lists one record per CDR3 protein. The table records about 500,000 distinct CDR3 sequences, around 35% of them present only once. These receptors have no identified antigens. This specimen consisted of cultured PBMCs, obtained from culture after CMV antigen stimulation. These receptors originate from a human donor in good health (CMV status not recorded). Some clones in this sample may be carry-over from other donors' samples. Each CDR3 is given with its conserved first and last residue. The D gene is left open where the match is weak. Clone size, where shown, is once, few, many, or a class for clones that have expanded.

J gene	CDR3 length	D gene	clone size	V gene	CDR3 DNA	CDR3 protein
TRBJ1-2	16	TRBD1	once	TRBV19	TGTGCCAGTAGCCTTACTCAGGGGGCGCAGAAGTCCGGCTACACCTTC	CASSLTQGAQKSGYTF
TRBJ2-1	18	TRBD2	.	TRBV19	TGTGCCAGTAGTATAGTAACTAGCGGGAGTCTCCTGCGGAATGAGCAGTTCTTC	CASSIVTSGSLLRNEQFF
TRBJ2-3	16	TRBD2	.	TRBV11-3	TGTGCCAGCAGCCCCCGGGCGGGAGGGTCCGCAGATACGCAGTATTTT	CASSPRAGGSADTQYF
TRBJ1-2	14	TRBD1	.	TRBV12-3/TRBV12-4	TGTGCCAGCAGTCCCTACGGACAGGAGGATGGCTACACCTTC	CASSPYGQEDGYTF
TRBJ2-3	16	TRBD2	.	TRBV5-4	TGTGCCAGCAGCTCTAGACTAGCGGGAGCCACAGATACGCAGTATTTT	CASSSRLAGATDTQYF
TRBJ1-4	17	.	few	TRBV7-9	TGTGCCAGCAGCTTAGTTTCACAGCCTGCAACTAATGAAAAACTGTTTTTT	CASSLVSQPATNEKLFF
TRBJ1-1	15	TRBD1	.	TRBV6-6	TGTGCCAGCAGTCTTCTGACAGGGACTGGAACTGAAGCTTTCTTT	CASSLLTGTGTEAFF
TRBJ2-5	15	.	.	TRBV5-8	TGTGCCAGCAGCTTGCCCAAGACGAACCAAGAGACCCAGTACTTC	CASSLPKTNQETQYF
TRBJ1-2	16	TRBD1	.	TRBV18	TGTGCCAGCTCACCTTCCCAAGGACAGGGGGCCGATGGCTACACCTTC	CASSPSQGQGADGYTF
TRBJ1-2	13	.	.	TRBV11-2	TGTGCCAGCAGCCAATGGAATGGGGTGTACTACACCTTC	CASSQWNGVYYTF
TRBJ2-5	14	.	.	TRBV25-1	TGTGCCAGCAGTGAAAACAGGGACCAAGAGACCCAGTACTTC	CASSENRDQETQYF
TRBJ2-1	17	.	.	TRBV7-2	TGTGCCAGCAGCTTAGGGTTTTCTAGCCTACTCTACAATGAGCAGTTCTTC	CASSLGFSSLLYNEQFF
TRBJ1-1	14	.	.	TRBV11-3	TGTGCCAGCAGCTTAGGAGGGACGGGGACTGAAGCTTTCTTT	CASSLGGTGTEAFF
TRBJ1-5	16	.	few	TRBV4-1	TGCGCCAGCAGCCCGCCACCAGAGGGGGGAGGCCAGCCCCAGCATTTT	CASSPPPEGGGQPQHF
TRBJ2-4	13	.	.	TRBV20-1	TGCAGTGCTAGACCGGGCACGGGGGACATTCAGTACTTC	CSARPGTGDIQYF